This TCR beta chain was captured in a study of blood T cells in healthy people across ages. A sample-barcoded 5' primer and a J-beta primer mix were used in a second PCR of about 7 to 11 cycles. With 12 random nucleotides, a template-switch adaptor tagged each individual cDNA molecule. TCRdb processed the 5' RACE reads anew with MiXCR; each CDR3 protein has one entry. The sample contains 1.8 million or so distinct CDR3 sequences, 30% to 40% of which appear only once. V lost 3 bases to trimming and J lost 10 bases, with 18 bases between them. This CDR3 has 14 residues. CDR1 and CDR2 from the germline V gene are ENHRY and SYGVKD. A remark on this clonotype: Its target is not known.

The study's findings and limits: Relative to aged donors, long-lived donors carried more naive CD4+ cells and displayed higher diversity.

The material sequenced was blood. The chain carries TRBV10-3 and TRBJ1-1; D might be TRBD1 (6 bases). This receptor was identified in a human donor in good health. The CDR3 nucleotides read TGTGCCATCAGTGAACTTAACAGGGAGGATGCAGCTTTCTTT. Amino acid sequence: CAISELNREDAAFF.